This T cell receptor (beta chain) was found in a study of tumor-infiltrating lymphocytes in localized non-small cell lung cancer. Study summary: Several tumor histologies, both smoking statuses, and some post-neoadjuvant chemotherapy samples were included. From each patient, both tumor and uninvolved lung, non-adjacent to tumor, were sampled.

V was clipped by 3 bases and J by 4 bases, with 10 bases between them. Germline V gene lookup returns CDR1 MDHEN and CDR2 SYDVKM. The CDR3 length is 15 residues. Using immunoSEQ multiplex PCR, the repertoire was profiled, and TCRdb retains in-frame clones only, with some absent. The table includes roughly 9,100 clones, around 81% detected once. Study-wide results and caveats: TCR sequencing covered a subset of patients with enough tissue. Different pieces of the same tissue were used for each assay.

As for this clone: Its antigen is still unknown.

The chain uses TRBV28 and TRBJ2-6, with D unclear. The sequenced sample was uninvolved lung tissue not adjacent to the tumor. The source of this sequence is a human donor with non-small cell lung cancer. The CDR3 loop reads CASSFATEGANVLTF. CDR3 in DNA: TGTGCCAGCAGTTTCGCGACGGAGGGGGCCAACGTCCTGACTTTC.